These 13 T cell receptor beta chains share one sample of origin, sequenced in a study of cytotoxic CD8 clonotypes in ibrutinib-treated CLL. Clones were read by immunoSEQ multiplex PCR, and TCRdb kept only the in-frame ones, dropping some. In the table there are more than 50,000 clones, around three fifths of which are singletons. Sequenced material: PBMCs, taken after 12 months of ibrutinib treatment. The source of these receptors is a human donor with chronic lymphocytic leukemia.

The chain uses TRBV19 and TRBJ2-3, with D unclear. This CDR3 contains 13 residues. Between the trimmed V and J ends, which lost 4 bases and 6 bases, there was a span of 11 bases. Germline V gene data show CDR1 as LNHDA and CDR2 as SQIVND (reference sequence). Here the CDR3 reads CASSSLFGDTQYF. The CDR3, as DNA: TGTGCCAGTAGTAGTCTCTTTGGGGATACGCAGTATTTT.

At least ten counts were recorded for this clone. This chain connects TRBV2 to TRBJ1-4; D unresolved. V was shortened by 8 bases and J by 3 bases, with 16 bases between the two germline ends. This CDR3 is built from 15 residues. CDR1 and CDR2 (germline): SNHLY, FYNNEI. As DNA, the CDR3 is TGTGCCAGCCGGCCCAGTGAGGCGGCTAATGAAAAACTGTTTTTT. Its protein product is CASRPSEAANEKLFF.

This clone is classed as medium-sized. The rearrangement joins TRBV27 to TRBJ2-7, with 7 bases matching TRBD1. This CDR3 contains 14 residues. V lost 6 bases and J lost 0; bases outside the gene matches: 5. Per germline, CDR1 MNHEY and CDR2 SMNVEV (reference sequence). CDR3 sequence (DNA): TGTGCCAGCAGGACAGGGCTTCTCTCCTACGAGCAGTACTTC. The encoded protein is CASRTGLLSYEQYF.

The chain couples TRBV7-6 to TRBJ1-1; no clear D gene. The CDR3 covers 17 residues. V gave up 0 bases and J gave up 0 bases, with 14 bases separating them. Germline CDR1 and CDR2: SGHVS and FNYEAQ. The CDR3 region is CASSLARVGRLNTEAFF. The DNA for the CDR3 is TGTGCCAGCAGCTTAGCGCGGGTCGGCAGATTGAACACTGAAGCTTTCTTT.

This rearrangement joins TRBV6-5 to TRBJ1-1, with unresolved D. CDR3 length: 13 amino acids. The V end was cut by 11 bases, the J end by 0 bases, with 13 bases between. Germline-derived CDR1 and CDR2 are MNHEY and SVGAGI. In DNA form, the CDR3 reads TGTGCCTCCGGGGTCGGGGTGAACACTGAAGCTTTCTTT. Translation: CASGVGVNTEAFF.

The table lists this clone with a few counts. This chain joins TRBV28 and TRBJ1-1, with no clear D. V lost 2 bases and J 1 base, leaving 11 bases between the germline ends. CDR3 length: 15 amino acids. Germline CDR1 and CDR2: MDHEN and SYDVKM. The CDR3 coding sequence is TGTGCCAGCAGTTTAAGGCAGGCGGGGAACACTGAAGCTTTCTTT. Translated: CASSLRQAGNTEAFF.

This sequence joins TRBV5-6 and TRBJ2-2; TRBD1 is a possible D gene (6 bases). CDR1 and CDR2 (germline): SGHDT, YYEEEE. CDR3 size: 17 residues. V was shortened by 1 base and J by 5 bases, with 18 bases between the two germline ends. As DNA, the CDR3 is TGTGCCAGCAGCTTGTTGGTGACAGGAGCGAGGACCGGGGAGCTGTTTTTT. Amino acids: CASSLLVTGARTGELFF.

The chain uses TRBV2 and TRBJ1-2; 7 positions agree with TRBD1. Germline V CDR1 and CDR2: SNHLY, FYNNEI. This CDR3 is 14 amino acids long. The ends lost 5 bases at V and 3 bases at J; junction bases unmatched: 6. CDR3 amino acids: CASSYGTVDYGYTF. The DNA for the CDR3 is TGTGCCAGCAGTTACGGGACAGTTGACTATGGCTACACCTTC.

The chain uses TRBV7-9 and TRBJ2-3; 9 nucleotides line up with TRBD1. Germline V gene data show CDR1 as SEHNR and CDR2 as FQNEAQ (reference sequence). CDR3 length: 17 residues. V was pared by 1 base and J by 1 base, with 6 bases of the junction left unmatched. CDR3 sequence (DNA): TGTGCCAGCAGCTTAGGGACGACAGGGGGGGGCACAGATACGCAGTATTTT. Encoded protein: CASSLGTTGGGTDTQYF.

V gene TRBV6-5 combines with J gene TRBJ2-1; D may be TRBD2 (5 bases). CDR1 MNHEY and CDR2 SVGAGI come from the germline V gene. Trimming stripped 1 base from V and 11 bases from J, with 9 bases between. The CDR3 covers 12 residues. CDR3: CASSYYGGQQFF. CDR3 nucleotide sequence: TGTGCCAGCAGTTACTACGGCGGGCAGCAGTTCTTC.

The sample holds one count of this clone. The chain joins TRBV4-1 to TRBJ1-2, with 7 bases aligning to TRBD1. The CDR3 consists of 15 residues. Germline CDR1 MGHRA, CDR2 YSYEKL. Losses at the gene ends were 3 bases for V and 2 bases for J; bases not matched to a gene: 6. The CDR3 DNA sequence: TGCGCCAGCAGCCACCGACAGGGATGGAACTATGGCTACACCTTC. It translates to CASSHRQGWNYGYTF.

The V gene is TRBV28, the J gene TRBJ2-5; 11 bases match TRBD1. Germline CDR1 and CDR2: MDHEN and SYDVKM. The CDR3 length is 16 residues. Unmatched junction bases numbered 5, after V lost 1 base and J lost 4 bases. In nucleotides, the CDR3 is TGTGCCAGCAGTTTATCGGGACAGGGGGGGGCAGAGACCCAGTACTTC. It encodes CASSLSGQGGAETQYF.

This clone was observed a single time. The chain is built from TRBV11-3 and TRBJ2-2; 8 bases line up with TRBD1. CDR3 length equals 15 residues. V dropped 5 bases and J dropped 0; count of bases not matched to a gene: 2. In germline, CDR1 is SGHNT, CDR2 YENEEA. For the CDR3, the DNA is TGTGCCAGCAGCACGGGACAGGCGAACACCGGGGAGCTGTTTTTT. Translating it yields CASSTGQANTGELFF.